This entry lists 5 T cell receptor beta chains sequenced from one sample in a study of blood T cell repertoires in COVID-19. Sequenced by immunoSEQ multiplex PCR; TCRdb stores in-frame clones only, minus some. The sample lists about 210,000 clones, approximately 82% seen once, with over 9.5% in the top ten. The sequenced material came from peripheral blood. These receptors originate from a woman between 40 and 55 years old with acute or convalescent COVID-19.

This chain uses TRBV7-2 with TRBJ2-1; 10 nucleotides agree with TRBD2. Per germline, CDR1 SGHTA and CDR2 FQGNSA. V was pared by 5 bases and J by 7 bases, with 8 bases of the junction left unmatched. This CDR3 has 15 amino acids. CDR3 DNA sequence: TGTGCCAGCAGCCCCACTAGCGGGGCCCGGAATGAGCAGTTCTTC. Residues: CASSPTSGARNEQFF.

The rearrangement links TRBV9 to TRBJ2-6; D call uncertain. With 0 bases removed from V and 1 base from J, the gap between germline ends came to 11 bases. This CDR3 contains 17 residues. Germline CDR1 SGDLS, CDR2 YYNGEE. The CDR3 region is CASSVVPGGSGANVLTF. CDR3 nucleotide sequence: TGTGCCAGCAGCGTAGTACCGGGTGGGTCTGGGGCCAACGTCCTGACTTTC. Drawing the rest from reference TRBV9 and TRBJ2-6, the complete variable domain is DSGVTQTPKHLITATGQRVTLRCSPRSGDLSVYWYQQSLDQGLQFLIQYYNGEERAKGNILERFSAQQFPDLHSELNLSSLELGDSALYFCASSVVPGGSGANVLTFGAGSRLTVL.

CDR3 protein: CASSLGRSEAFF. CDR3 nucleotides: TGTGCCAGCAGCTTAGGCCGGAGTGAAGCTTTCTTT. V and J are TRBV5-6 and TRBJ1-1; no firm D call. Between the trimmed V and J ends, which lost 2 bases and 7 bases, there was a span of 9 bases. The CDR3 consists of 12 residues. The germline V gene has CDR1 SGHDT and CDR2 YYEEEE.

J is TRBJ1-3 and V is TRBV30; 7 nucleotides align to TRBD1. The CDR3 loop spans 13 amino acids. V lost 3 bases and J lost 1; bases outside the gene matches: 0. In germline, CDR1 is GTSNPN, CDR2 SVGIG (reference sequence). The CDR3 DNA sequence: TGTGCCTGGAGGACAGGGTCTGGAAACACCATATATTTT. This encodes CAWRTGSGNTIYF.

This clone was picked up one time. The J gene is TRBJ1-1, the V gene TRBV20-1; D unclear. Germline CDR1 reads DFQATT; CDR2 reads SNEGSKA (reference sequence). V was pared by 3 bases and J by 5 bases, with 7 bases between. The CDR3 is 11 amino acids. Here the CDR3 reads CSASGRTEAFF. The CDR3, as DNA: TGCAGTGCTAGTGGTCGGACTGAAGCTTTCTTT.